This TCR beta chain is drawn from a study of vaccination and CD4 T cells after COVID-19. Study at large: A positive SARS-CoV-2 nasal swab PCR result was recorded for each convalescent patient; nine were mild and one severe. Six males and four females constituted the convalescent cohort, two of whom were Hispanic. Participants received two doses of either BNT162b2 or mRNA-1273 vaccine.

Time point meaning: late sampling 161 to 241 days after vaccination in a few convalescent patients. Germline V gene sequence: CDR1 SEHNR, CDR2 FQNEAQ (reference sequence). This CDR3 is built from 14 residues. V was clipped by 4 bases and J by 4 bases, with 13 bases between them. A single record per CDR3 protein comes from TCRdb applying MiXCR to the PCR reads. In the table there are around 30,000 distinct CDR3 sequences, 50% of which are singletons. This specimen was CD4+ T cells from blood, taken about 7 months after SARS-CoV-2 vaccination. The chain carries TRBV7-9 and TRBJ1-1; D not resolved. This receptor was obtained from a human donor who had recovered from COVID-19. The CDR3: CASSSNRVATEAFF. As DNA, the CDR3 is TGTGCCAGCAGCTCGAATCGGGTTGCCACTGAAGCTTTCTTT.